This T cell receptor beta chain was sequenced in a study of blood T cell repertoires in COVID-19. Study-wide context: The United States, Italy and Spain provided the acute and convalescent COVID-19 samples. Sample material is recorded as cDNA or gDNA derived from T cells, B-cell-depleted T cells, or PBMCs.

The table came from immunoSEQ multiplex PCR; TCRdb's copy has only in-frame clones and leaves some out. The sample lists over 150,000 clones; approximately 80% were seen once. Germline lookup yields CDR1 LGHDT and CDR2 YNNKEL (reference sequence). The CDR3 contains 16 residues. Losses at the gene ends were 3 bases for V and 4 bases for J; bases not matched to a gene: 5. The sequenced sample was peripheral blood. The TCR originated in a woman aged 55-70 years with acute or convalescent COVID-19. V is TRBV3-1 (or the pseudogene TRBV3-2) and J is TRBJ2-1; 11 nucleotides match TRBD1. The CDR3 nucleotides read TGTGCCAGCAGCCACTTTGGACAGGGGGCTTACAATGAGCAGTTCTTC. Residues: CASSHFGQGAYNEQFF.